Listed below are T cell receptor beta chains from one sample, sequenced in a study of blood T cell repertoires in COVID-19. Measured with immunoSEQ multiplex PCR; TCRdb has only the in-frame clones, and not every one. The table has around 200,000 clones, approximately 88% seen once. What was sequenced was PBMCs or T cells enriched from blood (not recorded which). Receptor source: a woman in her twenties or thirties who had recovered from COVID-19. Both conserved end residues are part of each CDR3. Each record gives: D gene, clone size, J gene, V gene, CDR3 protein, CDR3 DNA. D genes are given only for firm matches. Expanded clones get a size class; other rows say once, few or many, or leave the size out.

>.|.|TRBJ2-1|TRBV11-2
CASSHSYNEQFF
TGTGCCAGCAGCCATTCCTACAATGAGCAGTTCTTC
>TRBD1|.|TRBJ2-1|TRBV28
CASPSGTGSEQFF
TGTGCCAGCCCTTCGGGGACAGGATCTGAGCAGTTCTTC
>TRBD1|.|TRBJ2-2|TRBV10-1
CASSWDRRVGGELFF
TGCGCCAGCAGTTGGGACAGGAGAGTCGGCGGGGAGCTGTTTTTT
>.|.|TRBJ1-1|TRBV5-6
CASSLYRGRNTEAFF
TGTGCCAGCAGCTTGTATCGGGGAAGGAACACTGAAGCTTTCTTT
>.|.|TRBJ1-5|TRBV19
CASSLLSQVSNQPQHF
TGTGCCAGTAGTCTCCTCTCACAAGTTAGCAATCAGCCCCAGCATTTT
>TRBD1|.|TRBJ2-1|TRBV7-6
CASSPGVAGGVDEQFF
TGTGCCAGCAGCCCAGGCGTCGCAGGGGGTGTCGATGAGCAGTTCTTC
>TRBD2|.|TRBJ2-1|TRBV2
CASSRTSGRLVEQFF
TGTGCCAGCAGTCGGACTAGCGGGAGGTTAGTTGAGCAGTTCTTC
>.|.|TRBJ1-2|TRBV7-8
CASSPQRFQGRNYGYTF
TGTGCCAGCAGCCCTCAGCGCTTTCAGGGGCGAAACTATGGCTACACCTTC
>.|once|TRBJ1-3|TRBV25-1
CASSAGAGNTIYF
TGTGCCAGCAGCGCAGGGGCTGGAAACACCATATATTTT
>.|once|TRBJ1-3|TRBV3-1/TRBV3-2
CASSQGAPSFAGNTIYF
TGTGCCAGCAGCCAAGGAGCGCCTAGTTTTGCTGGAAACACCATATATTTT